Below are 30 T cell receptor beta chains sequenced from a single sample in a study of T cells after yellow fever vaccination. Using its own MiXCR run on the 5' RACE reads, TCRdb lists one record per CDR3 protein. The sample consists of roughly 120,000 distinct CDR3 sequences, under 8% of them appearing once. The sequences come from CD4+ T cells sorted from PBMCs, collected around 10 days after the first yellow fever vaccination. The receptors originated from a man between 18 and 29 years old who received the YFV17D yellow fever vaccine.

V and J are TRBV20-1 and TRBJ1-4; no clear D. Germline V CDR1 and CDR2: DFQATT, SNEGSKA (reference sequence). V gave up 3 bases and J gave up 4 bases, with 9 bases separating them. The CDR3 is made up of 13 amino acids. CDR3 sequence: CSASRQSNEKLFF. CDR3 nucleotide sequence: TGCAGTGCTAGCAGGCAGAGTAATGAAAAACTGTTTTTT.

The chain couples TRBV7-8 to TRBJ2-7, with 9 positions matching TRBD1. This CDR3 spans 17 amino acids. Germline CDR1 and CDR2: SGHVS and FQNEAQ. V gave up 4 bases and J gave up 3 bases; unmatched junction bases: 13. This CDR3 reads CASSSRTGEGRVYEQYF. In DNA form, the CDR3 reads TGTGCCAGCAGCTCCCGGACAGGGGAGGGGAGGGTCTACGAGCAGTACTTC.

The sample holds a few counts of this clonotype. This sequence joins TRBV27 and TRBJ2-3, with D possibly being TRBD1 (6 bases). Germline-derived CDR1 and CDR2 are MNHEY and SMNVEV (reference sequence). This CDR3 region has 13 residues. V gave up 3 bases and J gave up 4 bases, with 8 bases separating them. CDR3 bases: TGTGCCAGCAGTTTCCAGGGGCCAGATACGCAGTATTTT. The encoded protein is CASSFQGPDTQYF.

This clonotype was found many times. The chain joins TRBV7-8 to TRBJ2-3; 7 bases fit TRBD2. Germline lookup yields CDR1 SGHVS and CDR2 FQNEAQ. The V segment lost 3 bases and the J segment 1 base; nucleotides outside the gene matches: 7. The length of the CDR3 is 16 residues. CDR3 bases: TGTGCCAGCAGCTTTCAGTGGGGGGGGGGCACAGATACGCAGTATTTT. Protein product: CASSFQWGGGTDTQYF.

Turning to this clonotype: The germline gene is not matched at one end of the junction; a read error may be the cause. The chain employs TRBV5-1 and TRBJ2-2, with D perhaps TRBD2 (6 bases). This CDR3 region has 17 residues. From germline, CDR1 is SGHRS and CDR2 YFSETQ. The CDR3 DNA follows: TGCGTCAGCAGCGCTTCGGCTGGTGGGGGGACCACCGGGGAGCTGTTTTTT. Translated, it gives CVSSASAGGGTTGELFF.

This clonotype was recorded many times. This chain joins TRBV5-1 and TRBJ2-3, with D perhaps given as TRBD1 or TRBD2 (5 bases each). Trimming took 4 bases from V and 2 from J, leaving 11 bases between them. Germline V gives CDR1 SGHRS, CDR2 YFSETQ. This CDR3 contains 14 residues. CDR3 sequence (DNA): TGCGCCAGCAGCGGGGGACGTCCCACAGATACGCAGTATTTT. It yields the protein CASSGGRPTDTQYF.

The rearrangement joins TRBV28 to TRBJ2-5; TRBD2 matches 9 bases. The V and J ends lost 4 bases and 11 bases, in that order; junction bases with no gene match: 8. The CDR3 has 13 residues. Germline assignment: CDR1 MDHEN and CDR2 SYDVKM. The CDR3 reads CASSSGLASRQYF. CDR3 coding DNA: TGTGCCAGCAGTTCCGGACTAGCGTCTAGACAGTACTTC.

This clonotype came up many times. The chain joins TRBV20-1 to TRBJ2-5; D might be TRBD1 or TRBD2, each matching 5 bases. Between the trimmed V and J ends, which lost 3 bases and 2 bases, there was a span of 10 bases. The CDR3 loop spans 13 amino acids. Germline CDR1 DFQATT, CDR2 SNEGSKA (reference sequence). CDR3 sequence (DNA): TGCAGTGCTAGGGGGGAATTACAAGAGACCCAGTACTTC. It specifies CSARGELQETQYF.

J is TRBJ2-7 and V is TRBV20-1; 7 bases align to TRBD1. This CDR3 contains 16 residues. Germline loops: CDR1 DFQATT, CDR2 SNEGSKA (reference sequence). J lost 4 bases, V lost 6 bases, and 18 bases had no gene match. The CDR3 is CSAIQLPGQRVYEQYF. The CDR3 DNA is TGCAGTGCCATCCAATTACCGGGACAGAGGGTATACGAGCAGTACTTC.

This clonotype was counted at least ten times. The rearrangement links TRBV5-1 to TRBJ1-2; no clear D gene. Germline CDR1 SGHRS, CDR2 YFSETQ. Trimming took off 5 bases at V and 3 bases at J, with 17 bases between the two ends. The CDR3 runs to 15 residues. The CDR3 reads CASSRGNTGDYGYTF. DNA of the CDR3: TGCGCCAGCAGTCGCGGGAACACCGGGGACTATGGCTACACCTTC.

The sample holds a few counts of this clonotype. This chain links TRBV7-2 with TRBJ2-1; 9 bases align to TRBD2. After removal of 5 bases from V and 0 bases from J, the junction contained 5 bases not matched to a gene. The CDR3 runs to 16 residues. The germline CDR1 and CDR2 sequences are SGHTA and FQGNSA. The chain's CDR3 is CASSRTSALSYNEQFF. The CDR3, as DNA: TGTGCCAGCAGCCGGACTAGCGCACTCTCCTACAATGAGCAGTTCTTC. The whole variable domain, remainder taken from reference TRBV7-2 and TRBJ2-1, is GAGVSQSPSNKVTEKGKDVELRCDPISGHTALYWYRQSLGQGLEFLIYFQGNSAPDKSGLPSDRFSAERTGGSVSTLTIQRTQQEDSAVYLCASSRTSALSYNEQFFGPGTRLTVL.

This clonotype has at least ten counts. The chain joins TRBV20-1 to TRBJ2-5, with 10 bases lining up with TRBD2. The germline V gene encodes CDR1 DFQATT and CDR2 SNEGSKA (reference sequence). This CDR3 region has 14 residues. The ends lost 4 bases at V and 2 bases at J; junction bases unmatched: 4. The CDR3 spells CSATPLAGQETQYF. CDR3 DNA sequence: TGCAGTGCTACCCCACTAGCGGGGCAAGAGACCCAGTACTTC.

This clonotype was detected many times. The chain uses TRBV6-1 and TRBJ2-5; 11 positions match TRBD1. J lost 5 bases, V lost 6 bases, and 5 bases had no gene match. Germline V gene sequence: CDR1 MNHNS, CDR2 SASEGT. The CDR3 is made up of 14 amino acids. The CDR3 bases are TGTGCCAGCAGACGGACAGGGGGCGCGGAGACCCAGTACTTC. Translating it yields CASRRTGGAETQYF.

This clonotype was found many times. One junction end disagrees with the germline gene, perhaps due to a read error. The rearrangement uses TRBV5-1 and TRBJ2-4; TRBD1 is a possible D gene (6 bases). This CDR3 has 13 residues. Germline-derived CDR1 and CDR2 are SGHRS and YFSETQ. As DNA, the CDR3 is TGCGCCAGCAGCTTGGACCCCAACTCGAGACAGGCCTTC. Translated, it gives CASSLDPNSRQAF.

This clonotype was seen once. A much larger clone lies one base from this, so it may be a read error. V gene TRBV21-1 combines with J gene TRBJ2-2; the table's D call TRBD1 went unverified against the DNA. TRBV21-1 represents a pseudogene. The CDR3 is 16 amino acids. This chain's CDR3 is CASSKGRTENTGELSF. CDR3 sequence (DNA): TGTGCCAGCAGCAAAGGGAGGACAGAGAACACCGGGGAGCTGTCTTTT.

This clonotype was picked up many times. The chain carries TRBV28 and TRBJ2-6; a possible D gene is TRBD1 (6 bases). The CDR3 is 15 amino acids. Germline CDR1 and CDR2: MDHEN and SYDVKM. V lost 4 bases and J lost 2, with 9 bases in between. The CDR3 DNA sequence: TGTGCCAGCAGTTCAACAGGGCCTGGGGCCAACGTCCTGACTTTC. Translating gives CASSSTGPGANVLTF.

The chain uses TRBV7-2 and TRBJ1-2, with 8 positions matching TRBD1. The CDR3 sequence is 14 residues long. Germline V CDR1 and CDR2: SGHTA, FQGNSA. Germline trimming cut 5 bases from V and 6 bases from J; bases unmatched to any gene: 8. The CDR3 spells CASSPDRVRDGYTF. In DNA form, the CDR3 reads TGTGCCAGCAGCCCGGACAGGGTTCGCGATGGCTACACCTTC.

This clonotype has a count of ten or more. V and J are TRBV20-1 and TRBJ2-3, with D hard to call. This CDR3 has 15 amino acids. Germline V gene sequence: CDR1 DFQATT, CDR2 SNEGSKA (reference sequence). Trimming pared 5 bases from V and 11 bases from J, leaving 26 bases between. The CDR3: CSASPPIGPGRMQYF. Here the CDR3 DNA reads TGCAGTGCTTCCCCCCCCATAGGGCCGGGTAGGATGCAGTATTTT.

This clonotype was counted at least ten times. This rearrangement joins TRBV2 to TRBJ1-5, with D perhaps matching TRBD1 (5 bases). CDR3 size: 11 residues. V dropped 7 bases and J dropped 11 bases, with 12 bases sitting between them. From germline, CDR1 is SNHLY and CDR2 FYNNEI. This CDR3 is CASMLEGSQHF. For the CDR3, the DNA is TGTGCCAGCATGCTTGAGGGGTCCCAGCATTTT.

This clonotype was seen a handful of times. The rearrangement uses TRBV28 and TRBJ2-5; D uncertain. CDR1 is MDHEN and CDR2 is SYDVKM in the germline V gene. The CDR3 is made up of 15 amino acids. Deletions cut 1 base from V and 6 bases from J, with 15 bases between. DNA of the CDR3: TGTGCCAGCAGTTTATCGTCCGGCTTGGGAAAGACCCAGTACTTC. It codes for CASSLSSGLGKTQYF.

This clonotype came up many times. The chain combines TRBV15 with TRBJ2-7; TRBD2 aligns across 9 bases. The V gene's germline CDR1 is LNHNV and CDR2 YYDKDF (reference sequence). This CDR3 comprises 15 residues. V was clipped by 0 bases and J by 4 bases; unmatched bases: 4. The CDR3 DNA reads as TGTGCCACCAGCAGAGACCCTAGCGGGGTGTACGAGCAGTACTTC. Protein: CATSRDPSGVYEQYF.

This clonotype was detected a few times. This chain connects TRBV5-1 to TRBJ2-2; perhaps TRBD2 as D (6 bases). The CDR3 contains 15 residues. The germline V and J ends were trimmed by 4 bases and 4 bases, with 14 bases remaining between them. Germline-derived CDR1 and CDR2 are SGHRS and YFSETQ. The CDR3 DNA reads TGCGCCAGCAGCCTGACTAGTGTTAGCACCGGGGAGCTGTTTTTT. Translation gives CASSLTSVSTGELFF.

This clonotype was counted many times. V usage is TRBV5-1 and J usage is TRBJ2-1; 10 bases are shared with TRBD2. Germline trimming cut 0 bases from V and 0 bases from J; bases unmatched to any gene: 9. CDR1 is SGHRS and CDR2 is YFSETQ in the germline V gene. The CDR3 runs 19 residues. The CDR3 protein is CASSLAVTSGSNSYNEQFF. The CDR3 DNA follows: TGCGCCAGCAGCTTGGCTGTGACTAGCGGGTCGAACTCCTACAATGAGCAGTTCTTC.

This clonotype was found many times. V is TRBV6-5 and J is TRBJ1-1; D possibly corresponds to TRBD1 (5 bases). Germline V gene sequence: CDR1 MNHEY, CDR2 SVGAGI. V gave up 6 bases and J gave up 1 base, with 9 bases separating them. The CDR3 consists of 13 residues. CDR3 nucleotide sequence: TGTGCCAGCAGCGGGGACCGGAACACTGAAGCTTTCTTT. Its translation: CASSGDRNTEAFF.

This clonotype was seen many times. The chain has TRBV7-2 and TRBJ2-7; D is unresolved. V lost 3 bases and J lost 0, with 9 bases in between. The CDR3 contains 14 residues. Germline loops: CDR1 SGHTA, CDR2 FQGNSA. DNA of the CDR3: TGTGCCAGCAGCTTCCGGATCAGCTCCTACGAGCAGTACTTC. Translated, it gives CASSFRISSYEQYF. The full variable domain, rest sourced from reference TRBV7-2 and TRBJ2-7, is GAGVSQSPSNKVTEKGKDVELRCDPISGHTALYWYRQSLGQGLEFLIYFQGNSAPDKSGLPSDRFSAERTGGSVSTLTIQRTQQEDSAVYLCASSFRISSYEQYFGPGTRLTVT.

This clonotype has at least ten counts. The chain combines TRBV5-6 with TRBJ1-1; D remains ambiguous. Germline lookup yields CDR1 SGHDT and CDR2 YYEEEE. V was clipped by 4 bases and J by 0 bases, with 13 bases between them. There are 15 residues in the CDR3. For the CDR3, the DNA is TGTGCCAGCAGCCTCCCGGGGTCGCTGAACACTGAAGCTTTCTTT. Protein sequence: CASSLPGSLNTEAFF. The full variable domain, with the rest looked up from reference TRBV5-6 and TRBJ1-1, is DAGVTQSPTHLIKTRGQQVTLRCSPKSGHDTVSWYQQALGQGPQFIFQYYEEEERQRGNFPDRFSGHQFPNYSSELNVNALLLGDSALYLCASSLPGSLNTEAFFGQGTRLTVV.

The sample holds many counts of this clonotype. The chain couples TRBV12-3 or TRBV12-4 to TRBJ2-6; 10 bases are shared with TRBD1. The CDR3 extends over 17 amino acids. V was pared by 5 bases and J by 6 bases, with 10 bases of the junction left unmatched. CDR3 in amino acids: CASSRRPGQGPANVLTF. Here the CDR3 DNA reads TGTGCCAGCAGTAGACGACCGGGACAGGGGCCGGCCAACGTCCTGACTTTC.

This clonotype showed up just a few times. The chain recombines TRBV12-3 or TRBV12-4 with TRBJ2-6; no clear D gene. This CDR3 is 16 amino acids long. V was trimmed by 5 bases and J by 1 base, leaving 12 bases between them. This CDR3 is CASSPDWGSGANVLTF. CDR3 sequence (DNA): TGTGCCAGCAGTCCGGATTGGGGTTCTGGGGCCAACGTCCTGACTTTC.

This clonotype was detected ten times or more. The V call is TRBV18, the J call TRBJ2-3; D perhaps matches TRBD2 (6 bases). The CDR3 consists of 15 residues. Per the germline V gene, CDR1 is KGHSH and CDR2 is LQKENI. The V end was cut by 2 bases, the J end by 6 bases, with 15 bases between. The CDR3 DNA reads TGTGCCAGCTCACCAAGGGACGTAAGCGGGGATACGCAGTATTTT. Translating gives CASSPRDVSGDTQYF.

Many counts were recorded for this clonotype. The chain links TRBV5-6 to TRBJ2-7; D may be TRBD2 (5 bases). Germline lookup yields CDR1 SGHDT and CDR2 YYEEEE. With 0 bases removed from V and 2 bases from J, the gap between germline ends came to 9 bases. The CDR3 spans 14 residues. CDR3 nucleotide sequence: TGTGCCAGCAGCTTGGTCGGGAACACCTACGAGCAGTACTTC. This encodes CASSLVGNTYEQYF. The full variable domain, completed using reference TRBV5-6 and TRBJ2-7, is DAGVTQSPTHLIKTRGQQVTLRCSPKSGHDTVSWYQQALGQGPQFIFQYYEEEERQRGNFPDRFSGHQFPNYSSELNVNALLLGDSALYLCASSLVGNTYEQYFGPGTRLTVT.